The source of this T cell receptor (beta chain) is a study of T cell changes during pregnancy in multiple sclerosis. Generated by immunoSEQ multiplex PCR, the TCRdb table keeps only in-frame clones and is missing some. This repertoire shows roughly 35,000 clones, under 95% found once; its top ten account for around 0.48%. The TCR was taken from a female donor with multiple sclerosis, enrolled in a pregnancy study. Sample: CD4+ T cells from peripheral blood mononuclear cells, taken after pregnancy.

CDR3 nucleotide sequence: TGTGCCAGCAAGGGGTCCGGAGAGACCCAGTACTTC. This gives the protein CASKGSGETQYF. The chain couples TRBV5-4 to TRBJ2-5; a possible D gene is TRBD1 (5 bases). CDR1 is SGHNT and CDR2 is YYREEE in the germline V gene (reference sequence). This CDR3 is built from 12 residues. V was cut by 6 bases and J by 4 bases, with 10 bases left in between.